This TCR beta chain stems from a study of CD8+ T cells in alopecia areata listed by TCRdb under 2018. In terms of the full investigation: Treated patients were enrolled in an open-label pilot trial of oral tofacitinib, 5 to 10 mg twice daily, for moderate-to-severe alopecia areata. Patients stayed on tofacitinib for 6 to 18 months and then had 6 months of follow-up off drug so that delayed response and recurrence could be assessed. The SALT score, which quantifies the percentage of affected scalp surface area, was used to measure disease severity in treated patients. The study used high-throughput TCRbeta sequencing to examine T cell clonal expansion in alopecia areata, in both the C3H/HeJ mouse model and human patients. Scalp tissue and sorted CD4+ and CD8+ peripheral blood T cells from patchy and totalis/universalis alopecia areata patients and from healthy controls were covered by human TCRbeta sequencing. Biopsies were taken from tofacitinib-treated patients at baseline and at 4 and 24 weeks of treatment, and a later scalp biopsy was taken in several of the tofacitinib-treated patients. Clonality in the scalp was compared among normal scalp (n=4), patchy alopecia areata scalp (n=8), and alopecia totalis/universalis scalp (n=8). RNA was obtained with the PAXgene miRNA kit for fixed scalp, the miRNeasy kit for PBMCs, and the RNeasy kit for mouse skin. TCRbeta CDR3 regions were amplified by immunoSEQ multiplex PCR using 35 Vbeta forward and 13 Jbeta reverse primers.

This clone has more than one count but fewer than ten. The target of this receptor is not known. No much larger clone exists at a distance of one base, and base qualities are not known. What the study reported, not specific to this receptor: Higher clonality and more expanded CD8+ clones were observed in lesional scalp than in normal scalp, particularly in alopecia totalis/universalis, a finding suggestive of antigenic drive. Unlike mouse skin, where gammadelta T cells dominate, normal human skin contains resident alphabeta T cells that get sequenced too, which complicates analysis of the scalp TCR repertoire. Compared with mice, TCR sequences shared between patients were less clear, possibly partly because of HLA diversity across the patient population. With tofacitinib, both scalp clonality and the number of expanded CD8+ clones among the top 100 scalp clones went down significantly. Many expanded lesional clones were found to persist in scalp and blood during tofacitinib treatment, and relapse after treatment cessation may be partly explained by this persistence. Because the treated cohort was small and had only one nonresponder, larger studies are needed to examine links between baseline CD8+ expansion and response.

The time point label for this specimen denotes: about 25 weeks on oral tofacitinib. The label giving this sample's treatment or condition can be read as: oral pan-JAK inhibitor, 5-10 mg twice daily. From alopecia areata patients, peripheral blood was collected along with lesional scalp punch biopsies. PBMCs were isolated by density centrifugation and stained for CD3, CD4 and CD8, after which CD4+ and CD8+ T cells were sorted on a FACSAria. Libraries came from the immunoSEQ multiplex PCR assay. To provide template for TCR sequencing, every sample had RNA extracted and reverse transcribed into cDNA. First-strand cDNA was synthesized with SuperScript III using a 2:1 mix of oligo-dT and random hexamers. Amplification bias was assessed with a synthetic immune receptor repertoire, and residual bias was removed computationally. As for the authors' bioinformatics: Raw reads were preprocessed to remove errors, and CDR3 was defined by IMGT conventions from the conserved cysteine to phenylalanine. Clonality was calculated as 1 minus Shannon entropy normalized by log2 of the number of productive unique TCRs. CD4 or CD8 identity of scalp clones was inferred by cross-referencing scalp TCRbeta sequences with sorted blood CD4 and CD8 repertoires. Here the immuneACCESS table is served through TCRdb, limited to in-frame sequences with V and J called. Missing clones are a known gap in these copies; in checked studies unresolved V genes cover under half, and the rest lacks a known reason. D and trimming come from the DNA, and the V and J calls and clone size come from that table. In all, the sample holds under 350,000 clones, and roughly 64% of those were seen once. In total, the top ten clones hold around 1.7% of the sample.

The receptor was derived from a human donor with alopecia areata. The source was CD4+ T cells sorted from blood, collected at week 24, from a patient treated with tofacitinib.

The CDR3 reads as follows: CASRRPGLPYNEQFF. The DNA is TGTGCCAGTAGAAGGCCAGGTTTGCCCTACAATGAGCAGTTCTTC. The rearrangement joined TRBV28 to TRBJ2-1; no D gene is confidently identified. The germline V gene yields MDHEN for CDR1 and SYDVKM for CDR2. The CDR3 contains 15 residues, cysteine and phenylalanine counted. Only CDR3 DNA remains: 45 bases, in frame from the first base. V is clipped by 9 bases and J by 2 bases, and the sequence between their germline boundaries is 17 bases long.